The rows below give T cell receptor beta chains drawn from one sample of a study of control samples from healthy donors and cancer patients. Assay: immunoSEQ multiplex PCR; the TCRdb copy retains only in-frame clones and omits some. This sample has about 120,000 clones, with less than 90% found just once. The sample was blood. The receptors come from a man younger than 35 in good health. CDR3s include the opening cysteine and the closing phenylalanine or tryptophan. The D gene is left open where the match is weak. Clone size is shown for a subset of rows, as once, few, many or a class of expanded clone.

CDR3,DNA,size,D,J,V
CAISESLVQPQHF,TGTGCCATCAGTGAGTCGTTGGTTCAGCCCCAGCATTTT,few,-,TRBJ1-5,TRBV10-3
CASTLAGEVNEQFF,TGTGCCAGCACACTAGCGGGAGAGGTGAATGAGCAGTTCTTC,-,TRBD2,TRBJ2-1,TRBV2
CASRRGGTSSYEQYF,TGTGCCAGCAGGAGAGGGGGCACAAGCTCCTACGAGCAGTACTTC,once,TRBD1,TRBJ2-7,TRBV28
CASRDNFMNTEAFF,TGTGCCAGCCGGGACAATTTCATGAACACTGAAGCTTTCTTT,-,-,TRBJ1-1,TRBV27
CASSYSGPGSYGYTF,TGTGCCAGCAGTTACTCGGGTCCGGGGAGCTATGGCTACACCTTC,-,-,TRBJ1-2,TRBV6-2/TRBV6-3
CSVDPTDTQYF,TGCAGCGTTGACCCGACAGATACGCAGTATTTT,-,-,TRBJ2-3,TRBV29-1
CASSLAGLWEKLFF,TGCGCCAGCAGCTTGGCAGGGCTCTGGGAAAAACTGTTTTTT,-,-,TRBJ1-4,TRBV5-1
CASRTGLAGPRMRTDTQYF,TGTGCCAGCCGAACTGGACTAGCGGGTCCCCGTATGAGGACAGATACGCAGTATTTT,-,TRBD2,TRBJ2-3,TRBV28
CASSYRPPYNEQFF,TGTGCCAGCAGTTACCGACCCCCCTACAATGAGCAGTTCTTC,-,-,TRBJ2-1,TRBV6-6
CASSLEVLASGGETQYF,TGTGCCAGCAGCTTAGAAGTACTGGCTAGCGGTGGTGAGACCCAGTACTTC,-,TRBD2,TRBJ2-5,TRBV7-6
CSASPSRAPYEQYF,TGCAGTGCTAGTCCTAGCAGGGCTCCCTACGAGCAGTACTTC,-,-,TRBJ2-7,TRBV20-1
CASSVFSGTTDTQYF,TGTGCCAGCAGTGTCTTTAGCGGGACGACAGATACGCAGTATTTT,-,TRBD2,TRBJ2-3,TRBV6-4
CASSVQDRVHGYTF,TGTGCCAGCAGCGTACAGGACAGGGTACATGGCTACACCTTC,-,TRBD1,TRBJ1-2,TRBV9
CARRRTGLPEQYF,TGTGCCCGCCGACGGACAGGGCTCCCCGAGCAGTACTTC,-,TRBD1,TRBJ2-7,TRBV2
CASSNRLNTEAFF,TGTGCCAGCAGTAATAGGCTGAACACTGAAGCTTTCTTT,-,-,TRBJ1-1,TRBV28
CAISEPAGSSYNSPLHF,TGTGCCATCAGTGAGCCAGCCGGGAGCTCCTATAATTCACCCCTCCACTTT,-,-,TRBJ1-6,TRBV10-3
CASSLQGSSYEQYF,TGTGCCAGCAGTTTACAGGGGAGCTCCTACGAGCAGTACTTC,-,-,TRBJ2-7,TRBV27
CATSDSPGVGYTF,TGTGCCACCAGTGATTCCCCCGGGGTCGGCTACACCTTC,-,-,TRBJ1-2,TRBV24-1
CAISGSEGQGANPSQPQHF,TGTGCCATCAGTGGTTCGGAAGGGCAGGGGGCGAATCCGAGCCAGCCCCAGCATTTT,-,TRBD1,TRBJ1-5,TRBV10-3
CASSVEVGLGTQYF,TGTGCCAGCAGCGTAGAGGTAGGCCTGGGTACGCAGTATTTT,-,-,TRBJ2-3,TRBV9
CASSAPLLGEAFF,TGTGCCAGCAGCGCTCCCCTCCTTGGGGAAGCTTTCTTT,-,-,TRBJ1-1,TRBV6-5
CASSERGLAGGYNEQFF,TGTGCTAGCAGCGAGAGGGGACTAGCGGGGGGTTACAATGAGCAGTTCTTC,-,TRBD2,TRBJ2-1,TRBV7-7
CASRGVSSGKENEQFF,TGTGCCAGCAGAGGGGTCTCTAGCGGGAAGGAAAATGAGCAGTTCTTC,-,TRBD2,TRBJ2-1,TRBV27
CASSSIFPGPNQPQHF,TGTGCCAGCAGTTCCATCTTTCCGGGGCCCAATCAGCCCCAGCATTTT,-,-,TRBJ1-5,TRBV6-2/TRBV6-3
CASSDPSGGGQETQYF,TGTGCCAGCAGTGACCCTAGCGGGGGGGGCCAAGAGACCCAGTACTTC,-,TRBD2,TRBJ2-5,TRBV6-1
CASSPSGGGGYTF,TGTGCCAGCAGCCCATCAGGGGGGGGTGGCTACACCTTC,-,TRBD1,TRBJ1-2,TRBV7-3
CASSLFWAGGDQPQHF,TGTGCCAGCAGTTTATTCTGGGCAGGGGGAGATCAGCCCCAGCATTTT,-,TRBD1,TRBJ1-5,TRBV28
CASSLPRRAISLTNELFF,TGTGCCAGCAGCCTCCCCCGCAGGGCCATCTCCCTTACTAATGAACTGTTTTTT,-,-,TRBJ1-4,TRBV7-2
CASSGTSGAGRPSYNEQFF,TGTGCCAGCAGCGGGACTAGCGGGGCTGGGAGGCCCTCCTACAATGAGCAGTTCTTC,-,TRBD2,TRBJ2-1,TRBV9
CASSPTGTNSPLHF,TGCGCCAGCAGCCCGACAGGGACGAATTCACCCCTCCACTTT,-,TRBD1,TRBJ1-6,TRBV10-1
CASSTSRASTDTQYF,TGTGCCAGCAGTACGTCTAGAGCTAGCACAGATACGCAGTATTTT,-,-,TRBJ2-3,TRBV28
CASSPSGRGSNEQFF,TGTGCCAGCAGCCCTAGCGGGAGGGGGTCCAATGAGCAGTTCTTC,-,TRBD2,TRBJ2-1,TRBV7-3
CASSMGRDRENYGYTF,TGTGCCAGCAGCATGGGGCGGGACAGAGAGAACTATGGCTACACCTTC,-,-,TRBJ1-2,TRBV21-1
CASSSYGDEAFF,TGTGCCAGCAGTTCGTACGGAGATGAAGCTTTCTTT,-,-,TRBJ1-1,TRBV27
CASSQRRASGNTIYF,TGTGCCAGCAGTCAGCGCCGGGCCTCTGGAAACACCATATATTTT,once,-,TRBJ1-3,TRBV6-5
CASISTRLVEQYF,TGTGCCAGCATTAGTACTAGGTTAGTCGAGCAGTACTTC,-,-,TRBJ2-7,TRBV7-3
CSVGGSGTNYEQYF,TGCAGCGTTGGGGGGAGCGGGACTAACTACGAGCAGTACTTC,-,TRBD2,TRBJ2-7,TRBV29-1
CASRGTGAVREKLFF,TGTGCCAGCAGGGGGACTGGAGCGGTTCGGGAAAAACTGTTTTTT,-,-,TRBJ1-4,TRBV2
CASSVGQSNEQFF,TGTGCCAGCAGCGTAGGACAGAGCAATGAGCAGTTCTTC,few,-,TRBJ2-1,TRBV9
CSASEQPATGHYEQYF,TGCAGTGCTAGTGAACAACCTGCTACAGGACACTACGAGCAGTACTTC,-,-,TRBJ2-7,TRBV20-1
CAITRGGSGLTDTQYF,TGTGCCATCACCCGTGGGGGTAGCGGACTCACAGATACGCAGTATTTT,-,-,TRBJ2-3,TRBV10-3
CASRTGTNSGYTF,TGCGCCAGCCGGACCGGGACAAATTCGGGCTACACCTTC,-,-,TRBJ1-2,TRBV5-1
CASGRTGNYAPEAFF,TGTGCCAGTGGAAGGACAGGGAATTATGCTCCTGAAGCTTTCTTT,-,TRBD1,TRBJ1-1,TRBV19
CASSWDRREQYF,TGTGCCAGCAGTTGGGACAGGCGCGAGCAGTACTTC,-,TRBD1,TRBJ2-7,TRBV6-5
CATSEPQGAGHTDTQYF,TGTGCCACCAGTGAGCCCCAGGGGGCGGGGCATACAGATACGCAGTATTTT,-,TRBD1,TRBJ2-3,TRBV24-1
CSVGVAGVTDTQYF,TGCAGCGTTGGGGTAGCGGGAGTAACAGATACGCAGTATTTT,-,TRBD2,TRBJ2-3,TRBV29-1
CASTTGGGYTF,TGTGCCAGCACCACTGGGGGGGGCTACACCTTC,-,-,TRBJ1-2,TRBV7-9
CASTSRSVSGNNQPQHF,TGTGCCAGCACCTCTCGTTCGGTTTCAGGGAACAATCAGCCCCAGCATTTT,-,-,TRBJ1-5,TRBV27
CASSRAGTGYNEQFF,TGTGCCAGCAGTCGCGCCGGGACAGGGTACAATGAGCAGTTCTTC,-,TRBD1,TRBJ2-1,TRBV28
CASSFSTSGAGGNEQFF,TGTGCCAGCAGCTTTTCGACTAGCGGGGCGGGGGGCAATGAGCAGTTCTTC,-,TRBD2,TRBJ2-1,TRBV7-3
CASNPGQSPNTEAFF,TGCGCCAGCAATCCTGGACAGTCACCGAACACTGAAGCTTTCTTT,few,-,TRBJ1-1,TRBV5-1
CASSELGLASAETQYF,TGTGCCAGCAGTGAACTGGGACTAGCTAGTGCGGAGACCCAGTACTTC,-,TRBD2,TRBJ2-5,TRBV25-1
CASSLGASRDEQYF,TGTGCCAGCAGCTTGGGAGCTTCACGGGACGAGCAGTACTTC,-,-,TRBJ2-7,TRBV11-3
CAIRTPGTGLGYTF,TGTGCCATCAGAACCCCCGGGACAGGGTTGGGCTACACCTTC,-,TRBD1,TRBJ1-2,TRBV10-3
CASSRGQDQPQHF,TGTGCCAGCTCACGGGGGCAGGATCAGCCCCAGCATTTT,-,-,TRBJ1-5,TRBV18
CAWSAGQLGGWNTEAFF,TGTGCCTGGAGTGCCGGACAGCTCGGGGGGTGGAACACTGAAGCTTTCTTT,-,-,TRBJ1-1,TRBV30
CASSLLGSIREQYF,TGTGCCAGCAGTTTATTAGGGAGCATCCGCGAGCAGTACTTC,-,-,TRBJ2-7,TRBV27
CASSQPGTSGSYEQYF,TGTGCCAGCAGCCAACCCGGGACTAGCGGATCCTACGAGCAGTACTTC,-,TRBD2,TRBJ2-7,TRBV4-2
CASSFRAYGYTF,TGTGCCAGCAGCTTCCGGGCCTATGGCTACACCTTC,-,-,TRBJ1-2,TRBV7-9
CASRARLGSGANVLTF,TGTGCCAGCAGAGCCCGGTTGGGCTCTGGGGCCAACGTCCTGACTTTC,few,-,TRBJ2-6,TRBV2